These T cell receptor beta chains were read from a single sample in a study of T cells in Graves' hyperthyroidism and ophthalmopathy. TCRdb ran MiXCR on the multiplex PCR reads and lists one entry per CDR3 protein. Among about 560,000 distinct CDR3 sequences listed, 15% to 20% were seen once. Sequencing was done on a sample of blood. These receptors originate from a woman aged 18-29 years with Graves' hyperthyroidism. CDR3s include the opening cysteine and the closing phenylalanine or tryptophan. A D gene is named only where the DNA matches it firmly. Clone size is given for some rows only: seen once, a few or many times, or a class if the clone is expanded.

d_gene	v_gene	j_gene	abundance	CDR3nt	CDR3aa
NA	TRBV6-2/TRBV6-3	TRBJ2-3	many	TGTGCCAGCAAAAAAACAGGGTTCGGTACGCAGTATTTT	CASKKTGFGTQYF
TRBD1	TRBV30	TRBJ1-2	many	TGTGCCTCATCAGCCGGGACAGGGCCTGGCTACACCTTC	CASSAGTGPGYTF
TRBD1	TRBV5-1	TRBJ1-1	many	TGCGCCAGCAGGGGACAGGGGATCCCCACTGAAGCTTTCTTT	CASRGQGIPTEAFF
NA	TRBV13	TRBJ2-3	many	TGTGCCAGCAGCTCACTCTCGGGAGATACGCAGTATTTT	CASSSLSGDTQYF
NA	TRBV20-1	TRBJ2-5	few	TGCAGTGCCCAAATACAGGGTCGGCAAGAGACCCAGTACTTC	CSAQIQGRQETQYF
TRBD1	TRBV12-3/TRBV12-4	TRBJ1-1	few	TGTGCCAGCACCCAGACAGGGGCCACTGAAGCTTTCTTT	CASTQTGATEAFF
NA	TRBV2	TRBJ2-1	many	TGTGCCAGCGCAGATCTTGGCGGCAGCGCCTACAATGAGCAGTTCTTC	CASADLGGSAYNEQFF
NA	TRBV20-1	TRBJ2-1	many	TGCAGTGCTAGGGTGTGGGGGCCCTACAATGAGCAGTTCTTC	CSARVWGPYNEQFF
TRBD2	TRBV6-1	TRBJ2-1	NA	TGTGCCAGCAGTGAAGCTAGGGGCGGGAGGAATGAGCAGTTCTTC	CASSEARGGRNEQFF
NA	TRBV6-2/TRBV6-3	TRBJ2-1	few	TGTGCCAGCAGCCAGTCTTGGGGCAATGAGCAGTTCTTC	CASSQSWGNEQFF
NA	TRBV20-1	TRBJ1-5	many	TGCAGTGCCGCGACAGACTATCAGCCCCAGCATTTT	CSAATDYQPQHF
NA	TRBV20-1	TRBJ1-5	NA	TGCAGTGCTAGTAGGCGAGGGTTTAGCAATCAGCCCCAGCATTTT	CSASRRGFSNQPQHF
NA	TRBV6-2/TRBV6-3	TRBJ2-3	NA	TGTGCCAGCATCGGAGATACGCAGTATTTT	CASIGDTQYF
NA	TRBV7-2	TRBJ1-2	many	TGTGCCAGCAGCTTAGCATCCGGGCGACCTTATGGCTACACCTTC	CASSLASGRPYGYTF
TRBD2	TRBV12-5	TRBJ2-2	NA	TGTGCTAGTGGGAGGCTAGCGGGGAACACCGGGGAGCTGTTTTTT	CASGRLAGNTGELFF
TRBD2	TRBV20-1	TRBJ2-3	NA	TGCAGTGCTAGAGGGCAGGGCGGGAGGGGCACAGATACGCAGTATTTT	CSARGQGGRGTDTQYF
NA	TRBV2	TRBJ2-1	many	TGTGCCAGCAGCCCTAGCGATTTGAATGAGCAGTTCTTC	CASSPSDLNEQFF
NA	TRBV20-1	TRBJ2-7	few	TGCAGTGCCCGGGCGGGGACGGAGCAGTACTTC	CSARAGTEQYF
NA	TRBV9	TRBJ2-7	many	TGTGCCAGCAGCACCACAGGGATCTCCTACGAGCAGTACTTC	CASSTTGISYEQYF
TRBD1	TRBV28	TRBJ1-1	many	TGTGCCAGCAGTTTAAGGGGGCGAGGCACTGAAGCTTTCTTT	CASSLRGRGTEAFF
NA	TRBV3-1	TRBJ2-5	few	TGTGCCAGCAGCCAAGATCGGGAAAGGTCCAACGGGATACAAGAGACCCAGTACTTC	CASSQDRERSNGIQETQYF
NA	TRBV12-3/TRBV12-4	TRBJ2-5	many	TGTGCCAGCAGTTTCTCGGCTAGCGTATTGGGAAAGACCCAGTACTTC	CASSFSASVLGKTQYF
NA	TRBV20-1	TRBJ1-2	many	TGCAGTGACGAGGGGGTCTATGGCTACACCTTC	CSDEGVYGYTF
TRBD2	TRBV2	TRBJ2-2	many	TGTGCCACCCTCGGGAGGCAAAACACCGGGGAGCTGTTTTTT	CATLGRQNTGELFF
TRBD2	TRBV11-2	TRBJ2-5	many	TGTGCCAGCAGCTTAGAAGGGACTAGCGGGGGGGTAGAGACCCAGTACTTC	CASSLEGTSGGVETQYF
NA	TRBV3-1	TRBJ2-5	once	TGTGCCAGCAGCCAAGTTATCGGCGGAGCAACGGATGCCGAGACCCAGTACTTC	CASSQVIGGATDAETQYF
NA	TRBV6-2/TRBV6-3	TRBJ1-1	many	TGTGCCAGCAGCGGCAGGGGCCTTGGAGCTTTCTTT	CASSGRGLGAFF
TRBD2	TRBV2	TRBJ2-7	NA	TGTGCCCAGAAAGAGCGGGAGGGGACCTACGAGCAGTACTTC	CAQKEREGTYEQYF
TRBD1	TRBV20-1	TRBJ1-1	few	TGCAGTGCCGCACCCGGGACAGGGGTGAACACTGAAGCTTTCTTT	CSAAPGTGVNTEAFF
TRBD1	TRBV24-1	TRBJ1-5	NA	TGTGCCACCAGTGACCCAAAAGGGACAGGCACTAATCAGCCCCAGCATTTT	CATSDPKGTGTNQPQHF
NA	TRBV20-1	TRBJ2-6	few	TGCAGTGCGCTAGGGGGGGGCCGGGCTGGGGCCAACGTCCTGACTTTC	CSALGGGRAGANVLTF
NA	TRBV7-2	TRBJ1-1	many	TGTGCCAGCAGCCGATTCATGAACACTGAAGCTTTCTTT	CASSRFMNTEAFF
NA	TRBV19	TRBJ1-3	NA	TGTGCCAGTAGTCCGCAGGGATCGAACGGAAACACCATATATTTT	CASSPQGSNGNTIYF
TRBD1	TRBV12-3/TRBV12-4	TRBJ1-1	NA	TGTGCCAGCAGTCTACGACAGGGACAGAACACTGAAGCTTTCTTT	CASSLRQGQNTEAFF
TRBD2	TRBV12-3/TRBV12-4	TRBJ2-4	many	TGTGCCAGCAGCCCCACCGGGACTAGCGGGCAAAACATTCAGTACTTC	CASSPTGTSGQNIQYF
TRBD1	TRBV6-2/TRBV6-3	TRBJ2-6	NA	TGTGCCAGCAGTTTCCACCGGGGCCAGGGGGCTGGGGCCAACGTCCTGACTTTC	CASSFHRGQGAGANVLTF
NA	TRBV5-6	TRBJ2-1	many	TGTGCCAGCAGCTTGATGGGTCTAGCCTACAATGAGCAGTTCTTC	CASSLMGLAYNEQFF
NA	TRBV19	TRBJ2-1	few	TGTGCCAGTAGTATAGACCCAAATGGGGGGCAGTTCTTC	CASSIDPNGGQFF
TRBD2	TRBV5-1	TRBJ2-2	few	TGCGCCAGCAGCGTCAGGGAGGGCACCGGGGAGCTGTTTTTT	CASSVREGTGELFF
TRBD2	TRBV6-1	TRBJ2-7	NA	TGTGCCACCGCCACCCTAGCGGATTCCTACGAGCAGTACTTC	CATATLADSYEQYF
TRBD1	TRBV12-3/TRBV12-4	TRBJ1-1	many	TGTGCCAGCAGTACCCGGGACAGGGGATCCCCAACTGAAGCTTTCTTT	CASSTRDRGSPTEAFF
TRBD2	TRBV7-2	TRBJ2-3	NA	TGTGCCAGCAGCTCGGGACTAGCGGGGGGGCACGATACGCAGTATTTT	CASSSGLAGGHDTQYF
NA	TRBV7-2	TRBJ2-1	NA	TGTGCCAGCAGCGTCCAGGGCCTAGAAATCTACAATGAGCAGTTCTTC	CASSVQGLEIYNEQFF
TRBD2	TRBV10-3	TRBJ2-1	many	TGTGCCACCCTCAAGCGGGAGGGCAATGAGCAGTTCTTC	CATLKREGNEQFF
TRBD1	TRBV12-3/TRBV12-4	TRBJ2-7	many	TGTGCCAGCAGTTGGGGACAGGGCGTGGACGAGCAGTACTTC	CASSWGQGVDEQYF
NA	TRBV5-1	TRBJ2-2	NA	TGCGCCAGCAGCTTGGCGTTAGGGGGGCTAGCGGTGACCGGGGAGCTGTTTTTT	CASSLALGGLAVTGELFF
NA	TRBV4-1	TRBJ2-1	few	TGCGCCAGCAGCCAAACGGCGGGACACAATGAGCAGTTCTTC	CASSQTAGHNEQFF
NA	TRBV28	TRBJ2-2	NA	TGTGCCAGCAGTTTTAACGGGGGCGGTGACACCGGGGAGCTGTTTTTT	CASSFNGGGDTGELFF
TRBD2	TRBV20-1	TRBJ2-5	few	TGCAGTGCTCGATCCCCCCTCGGGAGGGGCCAAGAGACCCAGTACTTC	CSARSPLGRGQETQYF
TRBD2	TRBV18	TRBJ2-1	many	TGTGCCAGCTCACCTTCGACTAGCGGGGGGATTAATGAGCAGTTCTTC	CASSPSTSGGINEQFF
NA	TRBV20-1	TRBJ2-5	NA	TGCAGTGCTAGCCCCCCCTGGGGGGCGGGGGAGACCCAGTACTTC	CSASPPWGAGETQYF
NA	TRBV6-1	TRBJ2-3	NA	TGTGCCAGCACCACGGGAGCGACAACAGATACGCAGTATTTT	CASTTGATTDTQYF
TRBD1	TRBV12-3/TRBV12-4	TRBJ1-1	NA	TGTGCCGGACAGGGGCCGAGCCCTGAAGCTTTCTTT	CAGQGPSPEAFF
NA	TRBV7-8	TRBJ1-2	many	TGTGCCAGCAGCTTAGCTCGGGACAACTATGGCTACACCTTC	CASSLARDNYGYTF
NA	TRBV27	TRBJ2-2	NA	TGTGCCAGCAGTTTCATGAGGGGGGACACCGGGGAGCTGTTTTTT	CASSFMRGDTGELFF
TRBD1	TRBV27	TRBJ1-5	many	TGTGCCAGCAGTTTCAGGGGGGCCGATCAGCCCCAGCATTTT	CASSFRGADQPQHF
TRBD1	TRBV6-1	TRBJ2-2	NA	TGTGCCAGCAGTCGGGGACAGGGGGTGGCCGGGGAGCTGTTTTTT	CASSRGQGVAGELFF
TRBD1	TRBV12-5	TRBJ1-5	NA	TGTGCTAGTGGTTTGCTATCAAAAACAGGGGAAGATCAGCCCCAGCATTTT	CASGLLSKTGEDQPQHF
TRBD1	TRBV4-3	TRBJ2-7	once	TGCGCCAGCAGCCAAGATTGGGTCCAGGGGGCGCTTCCCGAGCAGTACTTC	CASSQDWVQGALPEQYF
NA	TRBV2	TRBJ2-2	NA	TGTGCCAGCGGTGCATCCGGGGAGCTGTTTTTT	CASGASGELFF